The text below deals with one T cell receptor (beta chain). The antigen is unknown. The sample originates from a study of long-term antiretroviral therapy in people with HIV. General study results and limits: The study found narrower CDR3 length ranges in HIV repertoires than in controls.

With survey level as its setting, the immunoSEQ assay was v3.0. Libraries were prepared by immunoSEQ multiplex PCR; TCRdb keeps only in-frame clonotypes and omits some of them. This table holds about 24,000 clones, approximately 77% found once. The CDR3 contains 15 residues. Germline V gene data show CDR1 as MNHEY and CDR2 as SVGAGI. The V end was cut by 6 bases, the J end by 4 bases, with 15 bases between. This material consisted of unsorted PBMCs, taken 4.4 years after starting antiretroviral therapy. The V and J genes are TRBV6-5 and TRBJ2-2, with D perhaps matching TRBD1 (6 bases). The source of this sequence is a man under 40 with HIV. CDR3 sequence: CASSPGQLLTGELFF. CDR3 sequence (DNA): TGTGCCAGCAGCCCCGGACAGCTTCTCACCGGGGAGCTGTTTTTT.